This TCR beta chain was sequenced for a study of T-cell memory formation after mild COVID-19. TCRdb reprocessed the 5' RACE reads with MiXCR, giving one entry per CDR3 protein. Among fewer than 200,000 distinct CDR3 sequences listed, approximately 17% were seen once. Whole-study results and caveats: CD8+ contracting clones occupied EMRA, while CD4+ ones occupied mainly CM and EM. There were some responding clones in pre-infection memory, which suggested that cross-reactive memory had joined.

Details on this clonotype: What it binds is unknown.

V gave up 0 bases and J gave up 3 bases; unmatched junction bases: 1. This CDR3 is built from 14 residues. CDR1 and CDR2 (germline): DFQATT, SNEGSKA (reference sequence). This chain links TRBV20-1 with TRBJ2-7; 11 bases are a match to TRBD1. The receptor was isolated from a man between 18 and 29 years old who had mild COVID-19 (a few samples of this study predate the infection). Cell type and time point are not known. Sequenced input: PBMCs or a T cell subset sorted from them (not recorded which). The CDR3: CSAREGTGGYEQYF. As DNA, the CDR3 is TGCAGTGCTAGAGAGGGGACAGGGGGCTACGAGCAGTACTTC.